These 18 T cell receptor beta chains share one sample of origin, sequenced in a study of T cells in Graves' hyperthyroidism and ophthalmopathy. Template material for amplifying TCR beta CDR3 regions consisted of RNA transcripts. TCR CDR3 regions were first amplified by RT-PCR with HTBI primers. TCRdb fed the multiplex PCR reads into MiXCR, producing one record per CDR3 protein. The sample includes about 400,000 distinct CDR3 sequences, around 25% of them seen just once. The sample consisted of blood. These receptors all stem from a man aged 50 to 59 with Graves' hyperthyroidism.

There are a few counts of this clonotype. The V gene is TRBV9, the J gene TRBJ2-5; no firm D call. Germline CDR1 reads SGDLS; CDR2 reads YYNGEE. V shed 3 bases and J shed 4 bases, with 7 bases lying between them. The CDR3 runs to 12 residues. The CDR3 reads CASSGELETQYF. CDR3 in DNA: TGTGCCAGCAGCGGAGAATTAGAGACCCAGTACTTC.

This clonotype occurred once. The chain joins TRBV4-1 to TRBJ1-1; TRBD1 is a possible D gene (5 bases). V was shortened by 3 bases and J by 1 base, with 9 bases between the two germline ends. From germline, CDR1 is MGHRA and CDR2 YSYEKL. This CDR3 has 14 residues. For the CDR3, the DNA is TGCGCCAGCAGCCACAATGACAGGAACACTGAAGCTTTCTTT. It translates to CASSHNDRNTEAFF.

The genes are TRBV19 and TRBJ1-1, with TRBD1 matching 10 bases. Trimming at V came to 2 bases and at J to 2 bases, leaving 2 bases not matched to a gene. This CDR3 has 15 amino acids. Germline CDR1 is LNHDA and CDR2 is SQIVND (reference sequence). CDR3 sequence reads: CASSILTGGNTEAFF. The CDR3 bases are TGTGCCAGTAGTATACTGACAGGGGGCAACACTGAAGCTTTCTTT.

The chain employs TRBV10-3 and TRBJ2-7; 8 positions agree with TRBD2. The junction had 6 bases not matched to a gene; V was cut back by 10 bases and J by 4 bases. The CDR3 runs 12 residues. Germline CDR1 reads ENHRY; CDR2 reads SYGVKD. For the CDR3, the DNA is TGTGCCACCGGGACTAGTCAGTACGAGCAGTACTTC. Residues: CATGTSQYEQYF.

There are many counts of this clonotype. The genes are TRBV28 and TRBJ2-3; TRBD2 might be the D (6 bases). The CDR3 is 15 residues long. The V and J ends lost 3 bases and 3 bases respectively, with 13 bases between them. Per germline, CDR1 MDHEN and CDR2 SYDVKM. CDR3 DNA sequence: TGTGCCAGCAGTTTCCCACTCGCGGGGACAGATACGCAGTATTTT. Its translation is CASSFPLAGTDTQYF.

This clonotype was recorded a few times. The V and J genes are TRBV10-2 and TRBJ1-2; TRBD1 is a possible D gene (5 bases). Germline values: CDR1 WSHSY, CDR2 SAAADI. This CDR3 region has 14 residues. V lost 0 bases and J lost 4, with 9 bases in between. The CDR3 coding sequence is TGCGCCAGCAGTGAGTCAAAGGGGAGCTATGGCTACACCTTC. Amino acid sequence: CASSESKGSYGYTF.

Ten or more counts support this clonotype. V usage is TRBV28 and J usage is TRBJ2-1, with 7 nucleotides matching TRBD1. Per the germline V gene, CDR1 is MDHEN and CDR2 is SYDVKM. This CDR3 is 15 amino acids long. The J segment lost 6 bases and the V segment lost 7 bases, leaving 12 bases of the junction unmatched. CDR3 DNA: TGTGCCAGCATCGAACAGGGGTTGGGGATCAATGAGCAGTTCTTC. Encoded protein: CASIEQGLGINEQFF.

This clonotype was picked up one time. J is TRBJ2-2 and V is TRBV6-5; D may be TRBD1 (5 bases). Germline-derived CDR1 and CDR2 are MNHEY and SVGAGI. Trimming shortened V by 4 bases and J by 2 bases, and 14 bases separated the two germline ends. The CDR3 runs to 16 residues. DNA for the CDR3: TGTGCCAGCAGTTTAACAGGAAGCAGCAACACCGGGGAGCTGTTTTTT. Amino acid sequence: CASSLTGSSNTGELFF.

V usage is TRBV25-1 and J usage is TRBJ1-1; tentatively, D is TRBD1 (5 bases). This CDR3 is 12 amino acids long. CDR1 MGHDK and CDR2 SYGVNS come from the germline V gene. Trimming shortened V by 2 bases and J by 10 bases, and 11 bases separated the two germline ends. The CDR3: CASSELSGTAFF. As DNA, the CDR3 is TGTGCCAGCAGTGAACTCTCTGGGACAGCTTTCTTT.

V and J are TRBV5-1 and TRBJ2-5; a possible D gene is TRBD1 (6 bases). Germline CDR1 reads SGHRS; CDR2 reads YFSETQ. V lost 5 bases and J lost 2, with 13 bases in between. This CDR3 has 14 residues. The CDR3 DNA reads as TGCGCCAGCAGATTCGGACAGTTACAAGAGACCCAGTACTTC. This encodes CASRFGQLQETQYF.

This chain uses TRBV30 with TRBJ2-2; possibly TRBD1 for D (7 bases). CDR1 and CDR2 (germline): GTSNPN, SVGIG (reference sequence). The ends were cut back, 0 bases at V and 6 bases at J, with 17 bases in the middle. This CDR3 is 16 amino acids long. CDR3 nucleotides: TGTGCCTGGAGTGTACAAGGGGGCGGCGGGGCCGGGGAGCTGTTTTTT. Translated, it gives CAWSVQGGGGAGELFF.

In this sample, this clonotype turned up many times. This sequence joins TRBV12-3 or TRBV12-4 and TRBJ1-1, with D tentatively TRBD1 (5 bases). The V gene lost 6 bases and the J gene lost 4 bases, with 12 bases spanning the gap. This CDR3 contains 13 residues. The CDR3 DNA reads TGTGCCAGCAGCCTGGGGGGGACCACTGAAGCTTTCTTT. It yields the protein CASSLGGTTEAFF.

V usage is TRBV5-1 and J usage is TRBJ1-1; TRBD1 agrees at 10 bases. The CDR3 spans 15 residues. Germline values: CDR1 SGHRS, CDR2 YFSETQ. V gave up 3 bases and J gave up 12 bases; unmatched junction bases: 14. Here the CDR3 reads CASSSQTGTGVQTFF. The CDR3, as DNA: TGCGCCAGCAGCTCACAAACTGGGACAGGGGTGCAAACTTTCTTT.

This clonotype was seen only a few times. The chain has TRBV5-4 and TRBJ2-5, with D tentatively TRBD1 or TRBD2 (5 bases each). Germline V lookup: CDR1 SGHNT, CDR2 YYREEE (reference sequence). Trimming took off 3 bases at V and 7 bases at J, with 16 bases between the two ends. CDR3 length: 14 residues. The DNA of the CDR3 is TGTGCCAGCAGCTCCCCGGGGCGAGAGGGGACCCAGTACTTC. Translating it yields CASSSPGREGTQYF.

This chain uses TRBV6-1 with TRBJ1-2; 12 bases fit TRBD1. Trimming took 6 bases from V and 2 from J; bases not matched to a gene: 1. The CDR3 runs 14 residues. CDR1 and CDR2 from the germline V gene are MNHNS and SASEGT. The DNA of the CDR3 is TGTGCCAGCAGGGGGACAGGGGGCAACTATGGCTACACCTTC. The encoded protein is CASRGTGGNYGYTF.

The chain employs TRBV11-1 and TRBJ1-1; D might be TRBD1 (5 bases). Trimming removed 3 bases from V and 10 bases from J, with 15 bases in between. The CDR3 loop spans 13 amino acids. Germline-derived CDR1 and CDR2 are SGHAT and FQDESV (reference sequence). The CDR3 protein is CASSFKPGTRAFF. CDR3 sequence (DNA): TGTGCCAGCAGCTTCAAGCCCGGGACTCGAGCTTTCTTT.

This clonotype was observed at least ten times. The rearrangement joins TRBV6-2 or TRBV6-3 to TRBJ2-7, with D perhaps TRBD1 (5 bases). The V gene lost 1 base and the J gene lost 5 bases, with 12 bases spanning the gap. The germline gives CDR1 MNHEY, CDR2 SVGEGT. The CDR3 totals 14 residues. CDR3 loop: CASSYWTKRDEQYF. In DNA, the CDR3 is TGTGCCAGCAGTTACTGGACAAAACGGGACGAGCAGTACTTC.

The sample holds many counts of this clonotype. The chain has TRBV3-1 and TRBJ2-5, with 12 positions matching TRBD1. Per the germline V gene, CDR1 is LGHDT and CDR2 is YNNKEL (reference sequence). The V gene end was trimmed by 0 bases and the J gene end by 5 bases; junction bases not matched to a gene: 1. The CDR3 length is 15 residues. The DNA of the CDR3 is TGTGCCAGCAGCCAAGAAGGGACAGGGGGCGAGACCCAGTACTTC. Translation: CASSQEGTGGETQYF.